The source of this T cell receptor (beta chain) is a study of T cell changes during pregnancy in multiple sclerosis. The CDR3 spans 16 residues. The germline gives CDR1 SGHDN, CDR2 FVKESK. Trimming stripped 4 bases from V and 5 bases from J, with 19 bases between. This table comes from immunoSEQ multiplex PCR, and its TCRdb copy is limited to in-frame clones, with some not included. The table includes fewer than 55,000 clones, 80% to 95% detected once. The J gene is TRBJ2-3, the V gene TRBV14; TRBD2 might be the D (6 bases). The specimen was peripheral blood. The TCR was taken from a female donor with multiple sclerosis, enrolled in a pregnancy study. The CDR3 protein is CASSLSRGTLLDTQYF. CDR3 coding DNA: TGTGCCAGCAGCCTCTCTCGAGGGACTCTTTTAGATACGCAGTATTTT.